Below, one T cell receptor (beta chain) is given with its context. Its antigen is unidentified. There are 16 residues in the CDR3. The ends were cut back, 2 bases at V and 4 bases at J, with 15 bases in the middle. This record belongs to a study of identical twins. TCRdb re-analysed the 5' RACE reads in MiXCR, keeping a single row per CDR3 protein. The sample yields around 530,000 distinct CDR3 sequences, 12% to 15% seen once. Study results and caveats: Part of the zero-insertion signal could reflect confounding by invariant MAIT and iNKT cells. Low generation probability was overrepresented in out-of-frame alpha sequences shared by twins.

These data were also filed under a second study, of yellow fever vaccine responses in identical twins.

J is TRBJ2-1 and V is TRBV12-3 or TRBV12-4; D ambiguous. The source of this sequence is a woman between 18 and 29 years old in good health. Material: CD4+ T cells sorted from blood. The CDR3 DNA sequence: TGTGCCAGCAGTTTAAGGTGGTACCCGCCTTACAATGAGCAGTTCTTC. Its protein product is CASSLRWYPPYNEQFF.